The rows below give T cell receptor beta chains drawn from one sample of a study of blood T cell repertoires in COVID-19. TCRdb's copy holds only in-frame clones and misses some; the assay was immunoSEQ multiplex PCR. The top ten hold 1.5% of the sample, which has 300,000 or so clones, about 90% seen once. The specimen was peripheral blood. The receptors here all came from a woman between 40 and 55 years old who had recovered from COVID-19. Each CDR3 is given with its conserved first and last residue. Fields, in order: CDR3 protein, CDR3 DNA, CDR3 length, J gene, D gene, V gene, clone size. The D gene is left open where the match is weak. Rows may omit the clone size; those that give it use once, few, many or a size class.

CDR3 protein: CAISRGDEQYF; CDR3 DNA: TGTGCCATCAGTAGGGGCGACGAGCAGTACTTC; CDR3 length: 11; J gene: TRBJ2-7; D gene: .; V gene: TRBV10-3; clone size: few
CDR3 protein: CAWRRVTEAFF; CDR3 DNA: TGTGCCTGGAGGAGGGTCACTGAAGCTTTCTTT; CDR3 length: 11; J gene: TRBJ1-1; D gene: .; V gene: TRBV30; clone size: .
CDR3 protein: CASSLRQAASYEQYF; CDR3 DNA: TGTGCCAGCAGTTTAAGGCAGGCTGCCTCCTACGAGCAGTACTTC; CDR3 length: 15; J gene: TRBJ2-7; D gene: .; V gene: TRBV27; clone size: .
CDR3 protein: CASSLTGQSTEAFF; CDR3 DNA: TGTGCCAGCAGCCTTACGGGACAGTCCACTGAAGCTTTCTTT; CDR3 length: 14; J gene: TRBJ1-1; D gene: TRBD1; V gene: TRBV7-9; clone size: .
CDR3 protein: CASSLWAGVGNTIYF; CDR3 DNA: TGTGCCAGCAGCTTATGGGCAGGGGTCGGAAACACCATATATTTT; CDR3 length: 15; J gene: TRBJ1-3; D gene: .; V gene: TRBV7-9; clone size: .
CDR3 protein: CASSPSGTDYGYTF; CDR3 DNA: TGTGCCAGCAGCCCGAGCGGGACGGACTATGGCTACACCTTC; CDR3 length: 14; J gene: TRBJ1-2; D gene: .; V gene: TRBV27; clone size: .
CDR3 protein: CASSESSGEQYF; CDR3 DNA: TGCGCCAGCAGCGAGTCCAGCGGCGAGCAGTACTTC; CDR3 length: 12; J gene: TRBJ2-7; D gene: .; V gene: TRBV5-1; clone size: .
CDR3 protein: CASSLRTASSTDTQYF; CDR3 DNA: TGTGCCAGCTCACTACGGACAGCCTCAAGCACAGATACGCAGTATTTT; CDR3 length: 16; J gene: TRBJ2-3; D gene: .; V gene: TRBV18; clone size: .
CDR3 protein: CASSPPIGSGNTIYF; CDR3 DNA: TGTGCCAGCTCACCACCGATCGGCTCTGGAAACACCATATATTTT; CDR3 length: 15; J gene: TRBJ1-3; D gene: .; V gene: TRBV18; clone size: .
CDR3 protein: CATSAHGQETQYF; CDR3 DNA: TGTGCCACCAGTGCTCACGGGCAAGAGACCCAGTACTTC; CDR3 length: 13; J gene: TRBJ2-5; D gene: .; V gene: TRBV24-1; clone size: .
CDR3 protein: CATRDSTQQETQYF; CDR3 DNA: TGTGCCACCCGGGACAGTACCCAGCAAGAGACCCAGTACTTC; CDR3 length: 14; J gene: TRBJ2-5; D gene: TRBD1; V gene: TRBV28; clone size: .